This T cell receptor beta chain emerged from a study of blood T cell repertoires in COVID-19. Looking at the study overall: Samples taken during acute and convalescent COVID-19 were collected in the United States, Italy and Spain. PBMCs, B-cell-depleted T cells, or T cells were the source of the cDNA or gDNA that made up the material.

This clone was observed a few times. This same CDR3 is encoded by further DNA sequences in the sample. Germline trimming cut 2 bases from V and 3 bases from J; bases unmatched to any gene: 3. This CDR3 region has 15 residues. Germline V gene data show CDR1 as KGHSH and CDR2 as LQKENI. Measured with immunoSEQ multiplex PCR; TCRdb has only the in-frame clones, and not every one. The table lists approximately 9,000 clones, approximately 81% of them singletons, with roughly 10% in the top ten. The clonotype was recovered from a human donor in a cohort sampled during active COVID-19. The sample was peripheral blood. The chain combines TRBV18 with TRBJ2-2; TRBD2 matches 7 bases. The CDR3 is CASSPRRGDTGELFF. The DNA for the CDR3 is TGTGCCAGCTCACCAAGACGGGGGGACACCGGGGAGCTGTTTTTT.